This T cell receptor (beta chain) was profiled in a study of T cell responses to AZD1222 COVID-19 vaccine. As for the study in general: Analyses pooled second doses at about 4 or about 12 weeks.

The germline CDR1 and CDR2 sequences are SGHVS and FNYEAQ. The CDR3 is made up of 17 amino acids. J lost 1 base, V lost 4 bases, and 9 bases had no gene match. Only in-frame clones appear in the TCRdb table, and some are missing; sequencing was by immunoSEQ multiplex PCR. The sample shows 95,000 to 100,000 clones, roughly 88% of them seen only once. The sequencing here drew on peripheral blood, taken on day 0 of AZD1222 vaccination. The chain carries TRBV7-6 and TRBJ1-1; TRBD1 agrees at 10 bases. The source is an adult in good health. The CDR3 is CASSSGPRDRGNTEAFF. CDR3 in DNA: TGTGCCAGCAGCTCCGGCCCCCGGGACAGGGGGAACACTGAAGCTTTCTTT.